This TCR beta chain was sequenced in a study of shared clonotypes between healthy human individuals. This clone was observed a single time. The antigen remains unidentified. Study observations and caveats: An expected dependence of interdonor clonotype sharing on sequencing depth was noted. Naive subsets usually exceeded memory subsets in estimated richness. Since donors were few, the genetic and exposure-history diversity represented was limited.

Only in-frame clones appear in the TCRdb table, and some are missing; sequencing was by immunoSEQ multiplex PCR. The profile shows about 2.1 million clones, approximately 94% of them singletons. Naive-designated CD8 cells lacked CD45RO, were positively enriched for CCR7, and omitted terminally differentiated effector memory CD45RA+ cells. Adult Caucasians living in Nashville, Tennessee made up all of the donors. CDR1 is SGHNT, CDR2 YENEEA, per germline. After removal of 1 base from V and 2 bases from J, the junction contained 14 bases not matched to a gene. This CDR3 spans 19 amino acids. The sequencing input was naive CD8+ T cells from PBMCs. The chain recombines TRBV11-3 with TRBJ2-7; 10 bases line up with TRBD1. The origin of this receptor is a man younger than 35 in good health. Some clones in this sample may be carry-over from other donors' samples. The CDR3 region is CASSLGSGQGIGGPYEQYF. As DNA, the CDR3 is TGTGCCAGCAGCTTAGGCTCGGGACAGGGGATCGGGGGTCCCTACGAGCAGTACTTC.